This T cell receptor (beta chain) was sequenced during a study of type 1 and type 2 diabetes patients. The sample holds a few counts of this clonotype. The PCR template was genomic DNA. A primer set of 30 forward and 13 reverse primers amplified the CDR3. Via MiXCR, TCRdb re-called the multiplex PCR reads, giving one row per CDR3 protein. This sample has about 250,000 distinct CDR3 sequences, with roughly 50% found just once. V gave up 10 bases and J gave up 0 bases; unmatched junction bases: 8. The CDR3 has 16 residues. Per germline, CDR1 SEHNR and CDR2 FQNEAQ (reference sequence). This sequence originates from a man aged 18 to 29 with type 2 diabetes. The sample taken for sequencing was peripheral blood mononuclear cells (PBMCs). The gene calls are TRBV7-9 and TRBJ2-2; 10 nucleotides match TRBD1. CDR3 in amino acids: CATPGGTGANTGELFF. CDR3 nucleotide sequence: TGTGCCACCCCCGGGGGGACAGGGGCGAACACCGGGGAGCTGTTTTTT.